This T cell receptor (beta chain) is drawn from a study of blood T cells in healthy people across ages. Trimming removed 5 bases at V and 8 bases at J, with 21 bases between. CDR1 and CDR2 from the germline V gene are SGHAT and FQNNGV. This CDR3 region has 15 residues. Combining a sample-barcoded 5' primer with a J-beta primer mix, a second PCR ran for roughly 7 to 12 cycles. Every sample gave at least 2.5 million paired-end reads containing CDR3. TCRdb called the 5' RACE reads again in MiXCR, with one record for every CDR3 protein. This table has over a million distinct CDR3 sequences, 59% appearing once.

The sequence was collected from a man aged 18 to 29 in good health. The sequenced sample was blood. V and J are TRBV11-2 and TRBJ1-2; possibly TRBD1 for D (6 bases). This chain's CDR3 is CASSGNRGGSSGYTF. The CDR3 coding sequence is TGTGCCAGCAGCGGGAATAGAGGGGGGTCGAGCGGCTACACCTTC.